The table lists the clone carrying this T cell receptor (beta chain) with many counts. RNA transcripts gave rise to amplified TCR beta CDR3 regions. First-round RT-PCR of the TCR CDR3 relied on the HTBI primer set. Using its own MiXCR run on the multiplex PCR reads, TCRdb lists one record per CDR3 protein. The sample includes a few hundred thousand distinct CDR3 sequences, roughly a sixth of them seen just once. The junction had 15 bases not matched to a gene; V was cut back by 4 bases and J by 5 bases. The CDR3 has 17 residues. The germline V gene has CDR1 SGHTA and CDR2 FQGNSA. The sample originates from a study of T cells in Graves' hyperthyroidism and ophthalmopathy.

The origin of this receptor is a woman aged 18 to 35 with Graves' ophthalmopathy. Sequencing was done on a sample of blood. V usage is TRBV7-2 and J usage is TRBJ2-7, with 9 positions matching TRBD1. The CDR3 nucleotides read TGTGCCAGCAGCTCACTGACCCGGGACAGGGTATACCACGAGCAGTACTTC. Residues: CASSSLTRDRVYHEQYF.